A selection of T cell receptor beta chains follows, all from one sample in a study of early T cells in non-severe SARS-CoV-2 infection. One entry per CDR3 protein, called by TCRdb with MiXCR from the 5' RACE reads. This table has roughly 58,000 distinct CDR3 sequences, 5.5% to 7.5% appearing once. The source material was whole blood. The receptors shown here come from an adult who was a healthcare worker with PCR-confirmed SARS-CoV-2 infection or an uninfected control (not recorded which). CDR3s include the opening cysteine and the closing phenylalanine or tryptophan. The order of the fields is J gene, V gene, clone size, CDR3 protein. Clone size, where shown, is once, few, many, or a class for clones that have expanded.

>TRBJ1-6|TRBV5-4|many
CASSPTVLPSNSPLHF
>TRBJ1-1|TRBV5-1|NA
CASRHPGQGVSEAFF
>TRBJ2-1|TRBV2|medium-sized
CASSYGQGANSEQFF
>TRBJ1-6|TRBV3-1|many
CASSQERGLSPLHF
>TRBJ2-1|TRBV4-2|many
CASSQDLELAGAGGVQFF
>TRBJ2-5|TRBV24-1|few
CATSESETQYF
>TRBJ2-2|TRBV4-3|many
CASRGLAGGLNTGELFF
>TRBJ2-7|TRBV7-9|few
CASKRGQGADEQYF
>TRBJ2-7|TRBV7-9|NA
CASSLLQGLSEQYF
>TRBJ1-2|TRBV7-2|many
CASSKDRDVGDYGYTF
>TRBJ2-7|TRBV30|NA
CAWSKSGGRYEQYF
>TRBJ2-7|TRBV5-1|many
CASSNSYEQYF
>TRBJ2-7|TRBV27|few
CASSNLAGNSYEQYF
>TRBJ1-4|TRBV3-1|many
CASSDRFKGEKLFF
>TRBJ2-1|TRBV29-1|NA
CSVSRGSTAEQFF
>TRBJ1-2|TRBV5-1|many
CASSLQQGSQRGGYTF
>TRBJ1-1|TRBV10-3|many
CAIRQNTEAFF
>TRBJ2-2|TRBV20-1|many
CSARDPSRQGPNTGELFF
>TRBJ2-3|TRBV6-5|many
CASSYGSGGADTQYF
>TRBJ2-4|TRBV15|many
CATSYNRGMAKNIQYF
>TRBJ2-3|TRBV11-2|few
CASSPRLQRTDTQYF
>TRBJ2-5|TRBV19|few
CASRATSVSPETQYF
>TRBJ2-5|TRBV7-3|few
CASSRDLTETQYF
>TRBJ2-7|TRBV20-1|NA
CSATTGPEQYF
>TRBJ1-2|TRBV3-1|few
CASSQGQRLRYGYTF
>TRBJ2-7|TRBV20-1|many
CSVTSGGTYEQYF
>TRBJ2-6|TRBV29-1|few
CSVGGQTIGVSGANVLTF
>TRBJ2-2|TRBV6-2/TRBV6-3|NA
CASRVQGAIISGELFF
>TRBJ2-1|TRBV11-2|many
CASSRTQGAIEQFF
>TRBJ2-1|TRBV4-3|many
CASSQDGGGSSNEQFF
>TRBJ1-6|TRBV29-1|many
CSVELLDSPLHF
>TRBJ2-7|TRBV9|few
CASSKGGGHPTYEQYF
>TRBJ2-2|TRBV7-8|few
CASSIRGTGELFF
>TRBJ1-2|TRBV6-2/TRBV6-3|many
CASRTTAPYGYTF
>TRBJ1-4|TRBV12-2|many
CASRLTITPTNEKLFF
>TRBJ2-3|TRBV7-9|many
CASSKAAGATDTQYF
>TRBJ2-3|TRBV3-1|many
CASSQAGGYSTDTQYF
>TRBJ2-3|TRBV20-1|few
CSARSPAGRRASTDTQYF
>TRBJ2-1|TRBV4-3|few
CASSQDTPIYNEQFF
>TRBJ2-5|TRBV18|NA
CASSPPKLAGGRRETQYF
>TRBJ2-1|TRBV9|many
CASSVEAGGFEQFF
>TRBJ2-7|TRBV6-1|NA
CAGATGSSNEQYF
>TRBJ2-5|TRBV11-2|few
CASSLGAGGPGETQYF
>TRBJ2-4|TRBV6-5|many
CASSYSKAGLAGVTAKNIQYF
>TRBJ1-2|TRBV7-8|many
CASSLWDLSANYGYTF
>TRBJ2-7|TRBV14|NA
CASSQQSFSYEQYF
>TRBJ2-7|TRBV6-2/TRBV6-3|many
CASSTPGIIYEQYF
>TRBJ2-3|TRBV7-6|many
CASSLFGGGADTQYF
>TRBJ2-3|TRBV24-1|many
CATSDTDRVEDTQYF
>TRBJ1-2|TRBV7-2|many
CASSLEGLDGYTF
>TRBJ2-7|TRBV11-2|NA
CASSLVGLAYTYEQYF
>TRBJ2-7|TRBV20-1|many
CSASAGAGGFYEQYF
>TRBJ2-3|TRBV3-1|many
CASSQVGAGSSTDTQYF
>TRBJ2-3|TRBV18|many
CASSPNQGDTDTQYF
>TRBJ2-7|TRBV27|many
CASSLGQGGNEQYF
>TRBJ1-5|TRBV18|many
CASSPTSSGQPQHF
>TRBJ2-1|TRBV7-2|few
CASSLMSGASYNEQFF